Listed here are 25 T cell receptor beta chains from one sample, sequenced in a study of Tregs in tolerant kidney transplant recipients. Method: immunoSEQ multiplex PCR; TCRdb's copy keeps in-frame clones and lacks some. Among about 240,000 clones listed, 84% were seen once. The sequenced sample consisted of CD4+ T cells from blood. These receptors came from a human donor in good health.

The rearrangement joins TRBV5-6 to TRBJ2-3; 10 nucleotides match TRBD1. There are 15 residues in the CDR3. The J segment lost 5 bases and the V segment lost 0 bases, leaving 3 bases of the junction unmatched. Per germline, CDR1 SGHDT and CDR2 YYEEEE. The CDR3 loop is CASSLGGQGLDTQYF. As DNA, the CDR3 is TGTGCCAGCAGCTTGGGGGGACAGGGGTTAGATACGCAGTATTTT.

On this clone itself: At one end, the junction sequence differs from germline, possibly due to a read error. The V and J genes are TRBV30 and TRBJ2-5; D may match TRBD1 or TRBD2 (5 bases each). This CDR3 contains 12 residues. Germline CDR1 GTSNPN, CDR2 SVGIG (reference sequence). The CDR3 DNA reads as TGTGCCGGGTCGGCCAGTGCCGGGACCCAGCACTTC. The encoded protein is CAGSASAGTQHF.

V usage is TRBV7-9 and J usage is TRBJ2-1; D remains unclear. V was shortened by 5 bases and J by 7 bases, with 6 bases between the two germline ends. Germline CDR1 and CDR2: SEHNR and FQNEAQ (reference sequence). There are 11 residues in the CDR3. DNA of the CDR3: TGTGCCAGCAGCCTACTGAATGAGCAGTTCTTC. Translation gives CASSLLNEQFF.

CDR3 amino acids: CASSPWGGETQYF. The CDR3 DNA is TGTGCCAGCAGCCCCTGGGGGGGAGAGACCCAGTACTTC. V gene TRBV11-3 combines with J gene TRBJ2-5; 7 positions match TRBD2. CDR1 SGHNT and CDR2 YENEEA come from the germline V gene. V shed 5 bases and J 4 bases; nucleotides not matched to a gene: 4. There are 13 residues in the CDR3.

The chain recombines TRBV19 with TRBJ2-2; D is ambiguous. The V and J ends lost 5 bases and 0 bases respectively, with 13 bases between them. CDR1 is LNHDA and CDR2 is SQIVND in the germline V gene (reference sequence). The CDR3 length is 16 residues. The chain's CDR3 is CASSPEPIANTGELFF. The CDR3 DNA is TGTGCCAGTAGTCCTGAGCCGATCGCGAACACCGGGGAGCTGTTTTTT.

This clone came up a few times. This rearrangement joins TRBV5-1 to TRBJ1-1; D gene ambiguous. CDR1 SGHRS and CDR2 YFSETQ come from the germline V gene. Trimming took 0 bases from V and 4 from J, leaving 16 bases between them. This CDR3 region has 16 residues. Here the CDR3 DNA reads TGCGCCAGCAGCTTGGGATTCGCGTGGGAGATCACTGAAGCTTTCTTT. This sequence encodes CASSLGFAWEITEAFF.

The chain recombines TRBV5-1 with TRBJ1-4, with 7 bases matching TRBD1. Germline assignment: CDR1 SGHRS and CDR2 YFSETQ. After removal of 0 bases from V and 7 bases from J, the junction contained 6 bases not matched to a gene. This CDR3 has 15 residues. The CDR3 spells CASSLGGQRIEKLFF. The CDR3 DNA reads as TGCGCCAGCAGCTTGGGGGGACAGCGGATTGAAAAACTGTTTTTT.

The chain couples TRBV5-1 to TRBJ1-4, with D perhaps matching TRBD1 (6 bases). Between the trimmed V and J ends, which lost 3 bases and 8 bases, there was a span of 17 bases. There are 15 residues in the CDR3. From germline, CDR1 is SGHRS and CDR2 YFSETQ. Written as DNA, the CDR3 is TGCGCCAGCAGCTGGGACTGGACAGCACAAGAAAAACTGTTTTTT. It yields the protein CASSWDWTAQEKLFF.

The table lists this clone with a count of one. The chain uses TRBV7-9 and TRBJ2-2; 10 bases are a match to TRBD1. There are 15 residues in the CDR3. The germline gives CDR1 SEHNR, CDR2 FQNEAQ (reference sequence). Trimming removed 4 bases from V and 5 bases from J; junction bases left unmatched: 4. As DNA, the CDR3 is TGTGCCAGCAGCTCCGGACAGGGGGGAACCGGGGAGCTGTTTTTT. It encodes CASSSGQGGTGELFF.

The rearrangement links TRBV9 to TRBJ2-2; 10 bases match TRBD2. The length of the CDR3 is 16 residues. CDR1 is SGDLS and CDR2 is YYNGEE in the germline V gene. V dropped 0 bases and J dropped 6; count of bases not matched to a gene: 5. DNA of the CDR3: TGTGCCAGCAGCGTAGTTCCAGCGGGGGGGCCCGGGGAGCTGTTTTTT. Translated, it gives CASSVVPAGGPGELFF.

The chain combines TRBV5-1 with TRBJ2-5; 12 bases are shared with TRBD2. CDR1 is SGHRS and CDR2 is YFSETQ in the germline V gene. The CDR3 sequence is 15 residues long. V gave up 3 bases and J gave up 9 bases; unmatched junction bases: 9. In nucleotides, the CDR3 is TGCGCCAGCAGCTATATGACTAGCGGGGGAGGGGCCCAGTACTTC. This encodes CASSYMTSGGGAQYF. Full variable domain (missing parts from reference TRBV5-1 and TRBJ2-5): KAGVTQTPRYLIKTRGQQVTLSCSPISGHRSVSWYQQTPGQGLQFLFEYFSETQRNKGNFPGRFSGRQFSNSRSEMNVSTLELGDSALYLCASSYMTSGGGAQYFGPGTRLLVL.

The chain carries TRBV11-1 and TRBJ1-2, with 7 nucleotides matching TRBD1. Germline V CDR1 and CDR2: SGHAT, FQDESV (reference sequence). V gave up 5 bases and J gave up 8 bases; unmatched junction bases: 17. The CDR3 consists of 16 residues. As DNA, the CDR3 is TGTGCCAGCAGCCCAAAACCGGGACAGCTTCTATGGGGCTACACCTTC. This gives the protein CASSPKPGQLLWGYTF.

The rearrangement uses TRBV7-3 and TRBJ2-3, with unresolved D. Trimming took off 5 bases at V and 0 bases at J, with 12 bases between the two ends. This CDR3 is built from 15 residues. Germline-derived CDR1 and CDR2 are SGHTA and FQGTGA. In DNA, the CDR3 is TGTGCCAGCAGCCAGTATATCGTAAGCACAGATACGCAGTATTTT. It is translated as CASSQYIVSTDTQYF.

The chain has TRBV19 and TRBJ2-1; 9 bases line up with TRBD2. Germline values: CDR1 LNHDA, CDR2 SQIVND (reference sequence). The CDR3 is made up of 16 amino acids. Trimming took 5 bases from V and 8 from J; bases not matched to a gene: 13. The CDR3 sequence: CASSPHSRGGFYEQFF. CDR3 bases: TGTGCCAGTAGTCCCCACTCGCGGGGGGGCTTTTATGAGCAGTTCTTC.

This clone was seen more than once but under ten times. The CDR3 protein is CASSDTGLGGGYTF. CDR3 DNA sequence: TGTGCCAGCTCAGACACCGGGCTCGGCGGTGGCTACACCTTC. V gene TRBV18 combines with J gene TRBJ1-2, with D unresolved. Germline CDR1 is KGHSH and CDR2 is LQKENI. CDR3 length: 14 residues. Trimming shortened V by 5 bases and J by 7 bases, and 17 bases separated the two germline ends.

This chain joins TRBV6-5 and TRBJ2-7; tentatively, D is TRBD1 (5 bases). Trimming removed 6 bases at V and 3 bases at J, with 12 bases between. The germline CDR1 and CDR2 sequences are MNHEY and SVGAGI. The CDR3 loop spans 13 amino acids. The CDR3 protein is CASSQGLIYEQYF. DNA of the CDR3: TGTGCCAGCAGCCAGGGTCTGATCTACGAGCAGTACTTC.

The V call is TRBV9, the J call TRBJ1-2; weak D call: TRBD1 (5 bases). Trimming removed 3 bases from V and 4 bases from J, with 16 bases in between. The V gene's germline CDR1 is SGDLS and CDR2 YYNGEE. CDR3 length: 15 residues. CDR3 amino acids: CASSEGEQARYGYTF. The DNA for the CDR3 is TGTGCCAGCAGCGAAGGGGAACAGGCACGCTATGGCTACACCTTC.

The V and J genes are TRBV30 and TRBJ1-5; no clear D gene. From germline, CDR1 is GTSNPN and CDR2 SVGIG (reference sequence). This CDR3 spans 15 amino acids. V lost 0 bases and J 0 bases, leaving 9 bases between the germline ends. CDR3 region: CAWSVNSISNQPQHF. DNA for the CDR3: TGTGCCTGGAGTGTAAACAGCATTAGCAATCAGCCCCAGCATTTT.

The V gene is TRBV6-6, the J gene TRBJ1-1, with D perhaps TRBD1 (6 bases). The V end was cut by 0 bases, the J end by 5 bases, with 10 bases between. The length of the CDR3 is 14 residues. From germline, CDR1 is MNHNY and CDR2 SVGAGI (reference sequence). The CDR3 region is CASSYSRGGTEAFF. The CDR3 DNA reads TGTGCCAGCAGTTACTCTAGGGGGGGAACTGAAGCTTTCTTT.

CDR3 loop: CSVVGQGFYGYTF. CDR3 sequence (DNA): TGCAGCGTTGTGGGTCAGGGGTTCTATGGCTACACCTTC. V and J are TRBV29-1 and TRBJ1-2, with D possibly matching TRBD1 (6 bases). There are 13 residues in the CDR3. V shed 4 bases and J shed 4 bases, with 13 bases lying between them. In germline, CDR1 is SQVTM, CDR2 ANQGSEA.

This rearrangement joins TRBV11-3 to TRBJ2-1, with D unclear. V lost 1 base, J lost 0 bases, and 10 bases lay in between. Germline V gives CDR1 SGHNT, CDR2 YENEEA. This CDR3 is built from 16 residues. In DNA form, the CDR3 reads TGTGCCAGCAGCTTAGGGCCCAGGTCCTCCTACAATGAGCAGTTCTTC. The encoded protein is CASSLGPRSSYNEQFF.

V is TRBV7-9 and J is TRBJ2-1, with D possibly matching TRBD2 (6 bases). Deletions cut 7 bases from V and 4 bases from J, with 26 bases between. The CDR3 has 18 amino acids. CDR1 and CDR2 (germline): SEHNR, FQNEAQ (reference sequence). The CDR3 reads CASNPDAGRRWKYNEQFF. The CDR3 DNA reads TGTGCCAGCAACCCCGACGCGGGGCGGAGGTGGAAATACAATGAGCAGTTCTTC.

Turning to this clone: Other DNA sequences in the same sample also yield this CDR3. The DNA for the CDR3 is TGTGCCAGCAGTGTTAGCGGGGGGGTTCAAGAGACCCAGTACTTC. The encoded protein is CASSVSGGVQETQYF. The V gene is TRBV6-1, the J gene TRBJ2-5, with 11 bases identical to TRBD2. Looked up from germline, CDR1 is MNHNS and CDR2 is SASEGT. Trimming took 4 bases from V and 2 from J; bases not matched to a gene: 3. The length of the CDR3 is 15 residues.

The CDR3 nucleotides are TGCGCCAGCAGCTTGTCAGCGGGAGGGGCCGGGGAGCTGTTTTTT. Encoded protein: CASSLSAGGAGELFF. V usage is TRBV5-1 and J usage is TRBJ2-2; TRBD2 aligns across 10 bases. The CDR3 spans 15 residues. Per germline, CDR1 SGHRS and CDR2 YFSETQ. After removal of 1 base from V and 6 bases from J, the junction contained 3 bases not matched to a gene.

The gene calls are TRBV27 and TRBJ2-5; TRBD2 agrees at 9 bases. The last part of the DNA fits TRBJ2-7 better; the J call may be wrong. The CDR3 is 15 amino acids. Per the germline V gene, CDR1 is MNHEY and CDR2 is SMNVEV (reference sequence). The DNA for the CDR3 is TGTGCCAGCAGTTTGGGGCTAGCGGGAACCCACGAGCAGTACTTC. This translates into CASSLGLAGTHEQYF.